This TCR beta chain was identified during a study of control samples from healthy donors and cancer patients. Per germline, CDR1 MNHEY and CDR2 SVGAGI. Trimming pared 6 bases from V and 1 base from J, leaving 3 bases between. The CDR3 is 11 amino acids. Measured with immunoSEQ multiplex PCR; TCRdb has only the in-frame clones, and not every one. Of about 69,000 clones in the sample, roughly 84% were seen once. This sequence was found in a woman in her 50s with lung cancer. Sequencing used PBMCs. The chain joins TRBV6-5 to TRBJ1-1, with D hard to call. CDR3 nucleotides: TGTGCCAGCAGGGAGAACACTGAAGCTTTCTTT. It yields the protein CASRENTEAFF.